This record looks at one T cell receptor beta chain sequence and its context. Antigen: not known. These data come from a study of graft-versus-host responses after intestinal transplantation. Points from the study as a whole: GvH clones were found in recipient marrow; some appeared first in ileum or blood.

This CDR3 has 17 residues. V shed 1 base and J shed 3 bases, with 18 bases lying between them. The V gene's germline CDR1 is SGHNT and CDR2 YYREEE (reference sequence). The assay was immunoSEQ multiplex PCR, and TCRdb's table has in-frame clones only and misses some. The sample carries 25,000 to 35,000 clones, 85% to 95% recorded once. The clonotype comes from a human patient who received an intestinal transplant, so some T cells may come from the graft donor. The material sequenced was PBMCs, taken about 65 days after intestinal transplant. The chain employs TRBV5-4 and TRBJ2-3, with D perhaps matching TRBD2 (5 bases). The CDR3 loop is CASSLKESFGSTDTQYF. CDR3 in DNA: TGTGCCAGCAGCTTGAAGGAAAGCTTTGGGAGTACAGATACGCAGTATTTT.